The following is a T cell receptor (beta chain) sequence with its context. The CDR3 totals 14 residues. CDR1 is MNHNS and CDR2 is SASEGT in the germline V gene. V lost 6 bases and J 1 base, leaving 7 bases between the germline ends. The data stem from a study of T cell changes during pregnancy in multiple sclerosis. Profiling relied on immunoSEQ multiplex PCR, and the TCRdb table lists in-frame clones only, not all of them. The table records more than 90,000 clones, 80% to 95% of them present only once. The clonotype originates from a female donor with multiple sclerosis, enrolled in a pregnancy study. The chain uses TRBV6-1 and TRBJ2-6; D unclear. The starting material was peripheral blood, obtained in the third trimester of pregnancy. In DNA, the CDR3 is TGTGCCAGCAGGAGAGATTCTGGGGCCAACGTCCTGACTTTC. Residues: CASRRDSGANVLTF.